Following are 24 T cell receptor beta chains from one sample sequenced in a study of shared clonotypes between healthy human individuals. Clones were read by immunoSEQ multiplex PCR, and TCRdb kept only the in-frame ones, dropping some. The sample holds some 1 million clones; about 74% are singletons and the top ten take about 1.5%. The specimen sequenced was memory CD4+ T cells sorted from blood. Subset indicated: CD45RA-negative fraction. These receptors came from a man between 18 and 29 years old in good health.

V gene TRBV30 combines with J gene TRBJ2-3, with 8 bases aligning to TRBD2. Germline loops: CDR1 GTSNPN, CDR2 SVGIG (reference sequence). The CDR3 runs 13 residues. V was clipped by 3 bases and J by 4 bases; unmatched bases: 3. The CDR3 loop is CAWSGGASDTQYF. Written as DNA, the CDR3 is TGTGCCTGGAGCGGGGGGGCCTCAGATACGCAGTATTTT.

This chain uses TRBV7-8 with TRBJ1-2, with D perhaps TRBD1 (6 bases). CDR1 is SGHVS and CDR2 is FQNEAQ in the germline V gene. The CDR3 has 13 amino acids. V was shortened by 8 bases and J by 7 bases, with 17 bases between the two germline ends. As DNA, the CDR3 is TGTGCCAGCTCCCCGAGTGGGGGCATTGGCTACACCTTC. As protein: CASSPSGGIGYTF.

CDR3 bases: TGTGCCAGCACCGGCAGAACTACAACTAATGAAAAACTGTTTTTT. Translated, it gives CASTGRTTTNEKLFF. The chain joins TRBV21-1 to TRBJ1-4. TRBV21-1 is recorded as a pseudogene. CDR3 size: 15 residues.

This chain joins TRBV2 and TRBJ2-7, with 7 nucleotides matching TRBD1. This CDR3 is 14 amino acids long. Germline V gene sequence: CDR1 SNHLY, CDR2 FYNNEI. Germline trimming cut 7 bases from V and 1 base from J; bases unmatched to any gene: 7. CDR3 sequence (DNA): TGTGCCAGCAAGGAGACAGGGCCTTCCTACGAGCAGTACTTC. Residues: CASKETGPSYEQYF.

The V gene is TRBV10-3, the J gene TRBJ2-5, with D possibly being TRBD2 (5 bases). Germline V lookup: CDR1 ENHRY, CDR2 SYGVKD. Trimming took 6 bases from V and 1 from J, leaving 9 bases between them. The length of the CDR3 is 13 residues. This CDR3 is CAIRDSPQETQYF. The CDR3 nucleotides read TGTGCCATCAGGGACTCGCCCCAAGAGACCCAGTACTTC.

The chain recombines TRBV28 with TRBJ1-2; 7 nucleotides align to TRBD1. The CDR3 spans 11 residues. Unmatched junction bases numbered 1, after V lost 7 bases and J lost 5 bases. In germline, CDR1 is MDHEN, CDR2 SYDVKM. The chain's CDR3 is CASTGGYGYTF. In DNA, the CDR3 is TGTGCCAGCACAGGGGGTTATGGCTACACCTTC.

The CDR3 here is CASRPRTSADTQYF. The CDR3 DNA is TGTGCCAGCAGACCACGGACTAGCGCAGATACGCAGTATTTT. V is TRBV11-1 and J is TRBJ2-3; 9 positions agree with TRBD2. CDR3 length: 14 amino acids. J lost 4 bases, V lost 6 bases, and 5 bases had no gene match. Germline V gene sequence: CDR1 SGHAT, CDR2 FQDESV (reference sequence).

Details on this clone: A far larger clone is a single base away, which makes a read error likely. J is TRBJ2-2 and V is TRBV27, with no clear D. The V end lost 2 bases, the J end lost 1 base, and 5 bases lay between the germline ends. CDR3 length: 14 residues. Germline V gene data show CDR1 as MNHEY and CDR2 as SMNVEV (reference sequence). The chain's CDR3 is CASSLHRNTGELFF. In nucleotides, the CDR3 is TGTGCCAGCAGTTTACACAGGAACACCGGGGAGCTGTTTTTT.

This clone was counted once. In DNA form, the CDR3 reads TGTGCCAGCAGTGGACAGGGGGCGAAGGACTATGGCTACACCTTC. Its translation: CASSGQGAKDYGYTF. The genes are TRBV2 and TRBJ1-2; TRBD1 aligns across 10 bases. Germline trimming cut 4 bases from V and 3 bases from J; bases unmatched to any gene: 5. The CDR3 is 15 residues long. Germline-derived CDR1 and CDR2 are SNHLY and FYNNEI.

The chain uses TRBV7-9 and TRBJ2-7, with TRBD1 as a possible D gene (6 bases). The CDR3 extends over 13 amino acids. In germline, CDR1 is SEHNR, CDR2 FQNEAQ (reference sequence). Trimming took 2 bases from V and 5 from J, leaving 10 bases between them. The CDR3 DNA reads as TGTGCCAGCAGCTTACAACAGGGCCACGAGCAGTACTTC. It codes for CASSLQQGHEQYF.

There are a few counts of this clone. The J gene is TRBJ2-5, the V gene TRBV11-2; TRBD1 agrees at 8 bases. CDR1 and CDR2 (germline): SGHAT, FQNNGV. CDR3 length: 14 residues. V shed 5 bases and J 10 bases; nucleotides not matched to a gene: 12. The CDR3 is CASSLGQTGVSQYF. In DNA, the CDR3 is TGTGCCAGCAGCCTGGGACAGACAGGGGTGAGCCAGTACTTC. Drawing the rest from reference TRBV11-2 and TRBJ2-5, the complete variable domain is EAGVAQSPRYKIIEKRQSVAFWCNPISGHATLYWYQQILGQGPKLLIQFQNNGVVDDSQLPKDRFSAERLKGVDSTLKIQPAKLEDSAVYLCASSLGQTGVSQYFGPGTRLLVL.

V and J are TRBV5-5 and TRBJ2-7; 8 bases are shared with TRBD1. The trim removed 1 base at V and 5 bases at J, leaving 14 bases unmatched. The germline CDR1 and CDR2 sequences are SGHKS and YYEKEE (reference sequence). The CDR3 sequence is 17 residues long. The CDR3 spells CASSLPGTGGSDHEQYF. DNA for the CDR3: TGTGCCAGCAGCTTGCCCGGGACAGGAGGTTCGGACCACGAGCAGTACTTC.

This clone was counted many times. Other nucleotide sequences in the sample specify the same CDR3. The chain couples TRBV19 to TRBJ1-5, with 10 nucleotides matching TRBD1. Germline V gives CDR1 LNHDA, CDR2 SQIVND (reference sequence). The CDR3 is 14 amino acids. V shed 7 bases, J shed 6 bases, and the junction held 6 bases outside the gene matches. Here the CDR3 reads CASKGGQGSQPQHF. CDR3 bases: TGTGCCAGTAAAGGGGGACAGGGGAGTCAGCCCCAGCATTTT. Complete variable domain (other parts from reference TRBV19 and TRBJ1-5): DGGITQSPKYLFRKEGQNVTLSCEQNLNHDAMYWYRQDPGQGLRLIYYSQIVNDFQKGDIAEGYSVSREKKESFPLTVTSAQKNPTAFYLCASKGGQGSQPQHFGDGTRLSIL.

This clone was recorded a few times. This CDR3 is also generated by other DNA sequences in the sample. The chain recombines TRBV30 with TRBJ1-1; the D is unclear. Trimming shortened V by 1 base and J by 6 bases, and 6 bases separated the two germline ends. The germline gives CDR1 GTSNPN, CDR2 SVGIG (reference sequence). The CDR3 length is 11 residues. The CDR3 sequence: CAWSGAPEAFF. DNA for the CDR3: TGTGCCTGGAGTGGGGCCCCTGAAGCTTTCTTT.

This chain joins TRBV5-4 and TRBJ2-3, with 8 bases that match TRBD1. The germline CDR1 and CDR2 sequences are SGHNT and YYREEE (reference sequence). V was pared by 4 bases and J by 2 bases, with 12 bases of the junction left unmatched. CDR3 size: 17 residues. The CDR3 here is CASSNPRDRGATDTQYF. As DNA, the CDR3 is TGTGCCAGCAGCAACCCCCGCGACAGGGGAGCCACAGATACGCAGTATTTT.

The rearrangement uses TRBV30 and TRBJ1-2; D call uncertain. Trimming left V 5 bases short and J 2 bases short, with 12 bases between. CDR3 length: 13 residues. Per germline, CDR1 GTSNPN and CDR2 SVGIG (reference sequence). CDR3 in DNA: TGTGCCTGGGTCCTCTCACAGAACTATGGCTACACCTTC. Its protein is CAWVLSQNYGYTF.

The chain combines TRBV6-5 with TRBJ2-5; 9 nucleotides align to TRBD1. From germline, CDR1 is MNHEY and CDR2 SVGAGI. The CDR3 has 14 amino acids. The V and J ends lost 6 bases and 2 bases, in that order; junction bases with no gene match: 4. The CDR3 region is CASRDRGAQETQYF. The CDR3 region has the DNA TGTGCCAGCAGAGACAGGGGGGCTCAAGAGACCCAGTACTTC.

This chain connects TRBV6-1 to TRBJ2-3, with TRBD2 identical over 8 bases. V shed 6 bases, J shed 5 bases, and the junction held 7 bases outside the gene matches. CDR1 and CDR2 (germline): MNHNS, SASEGT. The CDR3 consists of 14 residues. The CDR3 region is CASSREGGRDTQYF. The CDR3 bases are TGTGCCAGCAGCCGGGAGGGGGGACGAGATACGCAGTATTTT.

The chain links TRBV29-1 to TRBJ2-3, with D maybe TRBD1 (6 bases). V lost 4 bases to trimming and J lost 2 bases, with 13 bases between them. Germline CDR1 reads SQVTM; CDR2 reads ANQGSEA. The CDR3 is 14 residues long. In DNA, the CDR3 is TGCAGCGTTGCGACAGGCTCTTACACAGATACGCAGTATTTT. Protein: CSVATGSYTDTQYF.

V is TRBV6-1 and J is TRBJ1-2; 7 nucleotides agree with TRBD1. CDR1 and CDR2 (germline): MNHNS, SASEGT. CDR3 length equals 14 residues. V was clipped by 3 bases and J by 2 bases; unmatched bases: 3. The CDR3 reads CASSETGWNYGYTF. The CDR3 DNA is TGTGCCAGCAGTGAGACAGGGTGGAACTATGGCTACACCTTC.

The rearrangement joins TRBV6-6 to TRBJ1-3, with D unresolved. Germline assignment: CDR1 MNHNY and CDR2 SVGAGI (reference sequence). This CDR3 has 16 residues. Trimming took 5 bases from V and 0 from J, leaving 14 bases between them. The DNA for the CDR3 is TGTGCCAGCAGTCGATCCTTACAGAGCTCTGGAAACACCATATATTTT. As protein: CASSRSLQSSGNTIYF.

To note about this clone: A far larger clone is one nucleotide away, so this likely arose from a read error. This chain connects TRBV5-1 to TRBJ2-3, with 7 bases aligning to TRBD2. CDR1 and CDR2 (germline): SGHRS, YFSETQ. V gave up 1 base and J gave up 1 base; unmatched junction bases: 0. The CDR3 is 14 amino acids. In DNA form, the CDR3 reads TGCGCCAGCAGCTTGACTAGCGGCACAGATACGCAGTATTTT. It translates to CASSLTSGTDTQYF.

V gene TRBV5-6 combines with J gene TRBJ1-2; 7 bases fit TRBD1. Germline V gene data show CDR1 as SGHDT and CDR2 as YYEEEE. J lost 8 bases, V lost 2 bases, and 3 bases had no gene match. The CDR3 is made up of 12 amino acids. The CDR3, as DNA: TGTGCCAGCAGCTTAGGGGGCAACGGCTACACCTTC. Translation gives CASSLGGNGYTF.

J is TRBJ2-5 and V is TRBV27; TRBD1 agrees at 7 bases. The CDR3 is made up of 15 amino acids. The V gene's germline CDR1 is MNHEY and CDR2 SMNVEV (reference sequence). Germline trimming cut 2 bases from V and 6 bases from J; bases unmatched to any gene: 9. The CDR3, as DNA: TGTGCCAGCAGTTTACTTACAGGGGTTGGAAAGACCCAGTACTTC. Amino acids: CASSLLTGVGKTQYF.